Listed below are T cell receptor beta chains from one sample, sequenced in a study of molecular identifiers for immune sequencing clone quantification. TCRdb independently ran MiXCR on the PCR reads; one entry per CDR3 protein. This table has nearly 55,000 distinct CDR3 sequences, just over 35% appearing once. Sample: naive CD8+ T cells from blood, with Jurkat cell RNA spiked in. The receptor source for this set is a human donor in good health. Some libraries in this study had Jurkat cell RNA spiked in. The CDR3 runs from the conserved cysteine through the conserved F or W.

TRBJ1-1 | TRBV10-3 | CAISESRVGHTEAFF
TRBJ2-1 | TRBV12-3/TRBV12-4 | CASSFGGGYNEQIF
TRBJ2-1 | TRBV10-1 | CASSEKSQGPPNEQFF
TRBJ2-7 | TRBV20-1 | CSAFRYEQYF
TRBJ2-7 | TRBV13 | CASSLTGEQYF
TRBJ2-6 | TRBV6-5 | CASSYSNAEGGSSGANVLTF
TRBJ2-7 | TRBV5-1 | CASSLGDRAGEQYF
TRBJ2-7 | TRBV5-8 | CASSFGLEQYF
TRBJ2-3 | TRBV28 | CASSFLAVGDTQYF
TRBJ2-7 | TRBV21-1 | CASSSGTGGNELYF
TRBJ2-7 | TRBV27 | CASSPISFHEQYF
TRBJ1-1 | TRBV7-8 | CATLPTVGVATEAFF
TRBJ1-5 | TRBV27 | CASCLAFSVPQPQHF
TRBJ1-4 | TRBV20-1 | CSARPLGLREKLFF
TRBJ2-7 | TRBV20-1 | CSARDLSSYEQYF
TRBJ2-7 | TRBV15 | CATSRDPPGRPMYEQYF
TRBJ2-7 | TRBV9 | CASSATGAQSSEQYF
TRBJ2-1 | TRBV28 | CASKRVSPYKEQFF
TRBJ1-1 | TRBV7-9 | CASSLVVGATEAFF
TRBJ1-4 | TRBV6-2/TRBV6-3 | CACRDRTNEKLFF
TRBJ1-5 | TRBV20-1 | CSARDQGYGNQPQHF
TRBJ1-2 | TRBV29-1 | CSVEATQGLGYGYTF
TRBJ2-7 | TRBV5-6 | CASSFGTGGTEQYF
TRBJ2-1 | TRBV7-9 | CASSLSDGTHNEQFF
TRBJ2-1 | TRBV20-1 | CSARGNQQFF
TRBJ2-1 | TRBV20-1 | CSAKDRGTWNEQFF
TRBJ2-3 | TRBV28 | CASSLALADTQYF
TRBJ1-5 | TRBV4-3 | CASSQDRRRWNQPQHF
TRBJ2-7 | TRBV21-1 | CASNAFGTDGYEQYF
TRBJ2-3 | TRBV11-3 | CASSCLGVGTAGDTQYF
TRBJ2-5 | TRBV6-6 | CASSYDPPGTQYF
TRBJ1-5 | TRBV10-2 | CATRQRSQPQQF
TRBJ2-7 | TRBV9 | CASSGGDSYAQYF
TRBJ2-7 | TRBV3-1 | CASSQWAGEGYEQYF
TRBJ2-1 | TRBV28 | CASSLAGSSYNEQFF